The clone carrying this T cell receptor beta chain occurred a few times. Each TCR cDNA library carried sample-specific barcodes on both ends. TCRdb re-called the 5' RACE reads with MiXCR, one entry per CDR3 protein. The sample consists of roughly 340,000 distinct CDR3 sequences, approximately 30% of them appearing once. These data originate in a study of identical twins' blood T cells. Likely shared infections and vaccines: all three twin pairs were reared together. The germline CDR1 and CDR2 sequences are SQVTM and ANQGSEA. V gave up 7 bases and J gave up 1 base, with 14 bases separating them. This CDR3 contains 13 residues.

V gene TRBV29-1 combines with J gene TRBJ2-7, with unresolved D. This TCR derives from a woman aged 18-50 years in good health. The sample consisted of PBMCs. CDR3 DNA sequence: TGCAGCGCAACGGAACAGATTTCCTACGAGCAGTACTTC. As protein: CSATEQISYEQYF.